This T cell receptor (beta chain) came from a study of T cells in tuberculosis (dated by TCRdb to between 2017 and 2018). A note on the overall study: In the study, CD1B tetramers and high-throughput TCR immunosequencing were combined to characterize T cells specific for the mycobacterial lipid antigen glucose monomycolate (GMM). Active tuberculosis patient PBMC were archived before or within 7 days of starting standard anti-tuberculosis treatment. In a South African clinical cohort, IGRA-negative adolescents, IGRA-positive adolescents with latent tuberculosis and adults with active tuberculosis were compared, with under eleven people in each group.

Taken from the germline V gene (reference sequence), the CDR1 and CDR2 loops are MNHNY and SVGAGI. Trimming leaves V shorter by 5 bases and J shorter by 5 bases, with the junction holding 12 bases beyond the gene matches. From the cysteine through the phenylalanine, the CDR3 covers 15 amino acids. Just CDR3 DNA is preserved here, 45 bases in frame from base 1. The time point label, as the study defines it: new active TB diagnosis, blood taken before or within 7 days of starting treatment. Active tuberculosis patients were HIV-seronegative South African adults aged 18 years or older with a new diagnosis. Active tuberculosis was confirmed by positive sputum smear microscopy and/or positive M. tuberculosis culture. Unsorted cryopreserved PBMC were immunosequenced, covering on average approximately 98,000 T cells per clinical donor. Broad study findings and their caveats: The smaller NN-distances were partly driven by shorter CDR3-alpha lengths in active tuberculosis patients, and the difference for TCR-beta did not reach statistical significance. Compared with IGRA-negative controls, TCR-alpha repertoires from active tuberculosis had smaller mean NN-distances to GMM-specific TCRs, which suggests clonal expansion of these TCRs. Which clinical samples got chosen depended on the availability of cryopreserved specimens, and the active tuberculosis cases were adults, whereas the controls were adolescents. Using GEM motif frequencies, a classifier achieved approximately 73% accuracy, whereas a classifier built on the diverse GMM-specific repertoire got to more than 85% accuracy (AUROC roughly 0.9).

The immunoSEQ multiplex PCR assay was used to generate TCR libraries, with TCR-beta and/or TCR-alpha/delta assays applied to each sample. The amplified TCR libraries were sequenced using the Illumina high-throughput platform. Per the original workflow: Clustering and dimensionality reduction relied on pairwise TCRdist distances among GMM-specific receptors from T cells that were either sorted ex vivo or expanded in vitro. Each clinical repertoire was scored by mean NN-distance, the average TCRdist to the nearest 10% of tetramer-positive reference sequences. To compute GEM TCR motif frequency, the fraction of unique TCRs matching known GEM sequences by V/J usage and CDR3 length was calculated. Active tuberculosis was classified by linear discriminant analysis with leave-one-out cross-validation, implemented in scikit-learn. This immuneACCESS table, as held by TCRdb, lists in-frame sequences with V and J called but not all clones. Of the missing ones, under half trace to an unresolved V gene in checked studies; the others have no known cause. V and J calls and clone size follow that table, whereas D and trimming were derived from the DNA. In this sample the table shows tens of thousands of clones, about 91% of which occur a single time. 6.5% to 8.5% of the sample belongs to the ten largest clones.

A note on this clone: Its antigen is currently not known. Nothing much larger sits one base from this clone, and base qualities are not available.

The V and J genes are TRBV6-6 and TRBJ2-7; 7 bases in the middle match TRBD1. This clonotype was obtained from an adult with tuberculosis. Some clones in this sample may be carry-over from other donors' samples. Here the sequenced sample was PBMCs, taken at tuberculosis diagnosis. In nucleotides, the sequence is TGTGCCAGCAGTGCAAATGGACAGGTGCGGCACGAGCAGTACTTC. It specifies CASSANGQVRHEQYF.